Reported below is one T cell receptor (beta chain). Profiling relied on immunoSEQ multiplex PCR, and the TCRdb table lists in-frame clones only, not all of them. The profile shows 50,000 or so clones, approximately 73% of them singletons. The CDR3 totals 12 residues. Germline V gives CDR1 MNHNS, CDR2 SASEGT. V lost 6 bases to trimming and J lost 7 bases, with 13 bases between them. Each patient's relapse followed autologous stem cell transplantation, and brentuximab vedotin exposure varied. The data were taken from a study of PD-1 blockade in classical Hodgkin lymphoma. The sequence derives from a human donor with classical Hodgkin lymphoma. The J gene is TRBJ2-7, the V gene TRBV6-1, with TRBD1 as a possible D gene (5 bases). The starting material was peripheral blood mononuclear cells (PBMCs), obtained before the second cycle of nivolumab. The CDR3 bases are TGTGCCAGCAGGTTTGGGGCAGTTGAGCAGTACTTC. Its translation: CASRFGAVEQYF.